The 13 T cell receptor beta chains below come from one sample, sequenced in a study of shared clonotypes between healthy human individuals. The protocol was immunoSEQ multiplex PCR, while the TCRdb copy is restricted to in-frame clones and leaves out a portion. The sample includes roughly 410,000 clones, approximately 97% of them seen just once. The sequencing input was memory CD8+ T cells sorted from blood. Noted subset: CD45RO+ cells pooled with CCR7-negative TemRA cells. The receptors derive from a man aged 30 to 45 in good health.

The gene calls are TRBV5-5 and TRBJ2-7; the match to TRBD1 covers 9 bases. V trimming: 5 bases; J trimming: 0 bases; junction bases outside the gene matches: 9. CDR1 and CDR2 (germline): SGHKS, YYEKEE (reference sequence). The CDR3 sequence is 16 residues long. CDR3 coding DNA: TGTGCCAGCAGTACCTTACAGGGGGCCAGCTCCTACGAGCAGTACTTC. Its protein product is CASSTLQGASSYEQYF.

The V call is TRBV11-2, the J call TRBJ2-5; D could derive from TRBD1 or TRBD2 (5 bases each). Deletions cut 5 bases from V and 4 bases from J, with 17 bases between. This CDR3 is 15 amino acids long. Germline-derived CDR1 and CDR2 are SGHAT and FQNNGV. The CDR3 bases are TGTGCCAGCAGCGATGGGGCTAGCAGGCGAGAGACCCAGTACTTC. This sequence encodes CASSDGASRRETQYF.

The chain is built from TRBV6-1 and TRBJ2-7; D gene uncertain. The germline V and J ends were trimmed by 0 bases and 0 bases, with 12 bases remaining between them. Germline CDR1 and CDR2: MNHNS and SASEGT. This CDR3 is built from 16 residues. The chain's CDR3 is CASSEAGPVSSYEQYF. The CDR3 DNA reads TGTGCCAGCAGTGAAGCAGGGCCGGTTAGCTCCTACGAGCAGTACTTC.

The chain carries TRBV25-1 and TRBJ2-1; 8 positions agree with TRBD1. The CDR3 has 13 amino acids. The J segment lost 11 bases and the V segment lost 2 bases, leaving 5 bases of the junction unmatched. CDR1 is MGHDK, CDR2 SYGVNS, per germline. DNA of the CDR3: TGTGCCAGCAGTGAAAGGGACAGGTCACAGCAGTTCTTC. This translates into CASSERDRSQQFF.

The DNA of the CDR3 is TGTGCCAGTAGCCCTTACTCTGGAAACACCATATATTTT. As protein: CASSPYSGNTIYF. The rearrangement joins TRBV19 to TRBJ1-3, with D uncertain. The CDR3 has 13 amino acids. The V end lost 6 bases, the J end lost 0 bases, and 6 bases lay between the germline ends. Per germline, CDR1 LNHDA and CDR2 SQIVND (reference sequence).

In its sample, this clone was seen once. This chain connects TRBV5-1 to TRBJ1-1; D unclear. This CDR3 region has 12 residues. In germline, CDR1 is SGHRS, CDR2 YFSETQ. With 1 base removed from V and 4 bases from J, the gap between germline ends came to 5 bases. CDR3 in amino acids: CASSLYGTEAFF. CDR3 coding DNA: TGCGCCAGCAGCTTGTATGGCACTGAAGCTTTCTTT.

This chain joins TRBV7-6 and TRBJ2-2; possible D gene TRBD2, 5 bases. V was trimmed by 1 base and J by 7 bases, leaving 16 bases between them. Germline-derived CDR1 and CDR2 are SGHVS and FNYEAQ. This CDR3 has 16 residues. CDR3 bases: TGTGCCAGCAGCTTAGAGTCACCGGACGGGGTCGGGGAGCTGTTTTTT. Encoded protein: CASSLESPDGVGELFF.

The V gene is TRBV29-1, the J gene TRBJ2-7, with unresolved D. Germline CDR1 is SQVTM and CDR2 is ANQGSEA. The CDR3 is 13 amino acids. V shed 6 bases and J shed 3 bases, with 15 bases lying between them. In DNA form, the CDR3 reads TGCAGCGTGGCCCCGGCGGCAGACTACGAGCAGTACTTC. This codes for CSVAPAADYEQYF.

The rearrangement links TRBV10-3 to TRBJ2-7; TRBD1 is a possible D gene (7 bases). With 10 bases removed from V and 6 bases from J, the gap between germline ends came to 19 bases. This CDR3 spans 13 amino acids. The germline CDR1 and CDR2 sequences are ENHRY and SYGVKD. CDR3 sequence (DNA): TGTGCCACCGCGGGGACAGCGGATAGCGAGCAGTACTTC. Its protein product is CATAGTADSEQYF.

J is TRBJ1-5 and V is TRBV6-1; D gene unclear. CDR3 length: 13 residues. Trimming left V 4 bases short and J 3 bases short, with 7 bases between. Germline-derived CDR1 and CDR2 are MNHNS and SASEGT. The CDR3 region has the DNA TGTGCCAGCAGTGTCGAGCACAATCAGCCCCAGCATTTT. It translates to CASSVEHNQPQHF.

This clone was seen just once. This chain joins TRBV27 and TRBJ2-7; 12 nucleotides line up with TRBD1. In germline, CDR1 is MNHEY, CDR2 SMNVEV (reference sequence). The CDR3 is 14 amino acids. V lost 4 bases, J lost 6 bases, and 4 bases stayed unmatched. DNA of the CDR3: TGTGCCAGCAGTTCCGGGACAGGGGGCGCCGAGCAGTACTTC. Translating gives CASSSGTGGAEQYF.

The rearrangement joins TRBV10-3 to TRBJ2-7, with 11 positions matching TRBD2. V shed 2 bases and J 5 bases; nucleotides not matched to a gene: 5. The length of the CDR3 is 15 residues. Per germline, CDR1 ENHRY and CDR2 SYGVKD. For the CDR3, the DNA is TGTGCCATCAGTGAGAGCCTAGCGGGAGGTCACGAGCAGTACTTC. As protein: CAISESLAGGHEQYF.

This clone was observed a single time. The V call is TRBV7-8, the J call TRBJ2-1; 7 bases agree with TRBD2. The V gene's germline CDR1 is SGHVS and CDR2 FQNEAQ. CDR3 length: 14 residues. V dropped 0 bases and J dropped 8; count of bases not matched to a gene: 4. CDR3 in amino acids: CASSLARAGDEQFF. DNA for the CDR3: TGTGCCAGCAGCTTAGCCAGGGCGGGAGATGAGCAGTTCTTC.